Below are 4 T cell receptor beta chains sequenced from a single sample in a study of T cell responses to AZD1222 COVID-19 vaccine (dated by TCRdb to 2020 to 2023). Preparation of the library involved the immunoSEQ multiplex PCR assay. This is the immuneACCESS table as TCRdb keeps it, with only in-frame sequences that have V and J called. A part of the clones is gone; compared with another copy, unresolved V genes explain less than half, and the rest is unexplained. The sample table shows about 130,000 clones, and roughly 91% are seen once. The top ten clones comprise about 4.3% of the sample. The sample's time point label, decoded: baseline before first vaccination. Read against the paper, the sample's treatment or condition label means: meningococcal conjugate vaccine given as trial control. The source was peripheral blood, collected on day 0 of MenACWY control vaccination. All receptors derive from an adult in good health.

V is TRBV6-2 or TRBV6-3 and J is TRBJ2-5, with D unresolved. The ends were cut back, 6 bases at V and 4 bases at J, with 21 bases in the middle. Germline CDR1 reads MNHEY; CDR2 reads SVGEGT. The length of the CDR3 is 16 residues. The CDR3 DNA reads as TGTGCCAGCAGCACACAACCGGGCCCCCCCCGAGAGACCCAGTACTTC. Encoded protein: CASSTQPGPPRETQYF.

This clone was counted a single time. The rearrangement links TRBV15 to TRBJ1-1, with a weak D call TRBD1 (5 bases). Trimming pared 3 bases from V and 4 bases from J, leaving 12 bases between. This CDR3 region has 14 residues. Germline-derived CDR1 and CDR2 are LNHNV and YYDKDF (reference sequence). The CDR3: CATSRWGFSTEAFF. CDR3 nucleotide sequence: TGTGCCACCAGCAGGTGGGGGTTTAGCACTGAAGCTTTCTTT.

The CDR3 region has the DNA TGTGCCAGCAGCTTGGACAGCGATGGCTACACCTTC. Amino acids: CASSLDSDGYTF. The chain carries TRBV5-5 and TRBJ1-2; D gene ambiguous. Germline V gene sequence: CDR1 SGHKS, CDR2 YYEKEE (reference sequence). Between the trimmed V and J ends, which lost 0 bases and 6 bases, there was a span of 6 bases. This CDR3 spans 12 amino acids.

The chain employs TRBV18 and TRBJ1-5, with D hard to call. V lost 1 base and J 0 bases, leaving 10 bases between the germline ends. This CDR3 has 16 amino acids. Germline V CDR1 and CDR2: KGHSH, LQKENI. The CDR3 nucleotides are TGTGCCAGCTCACCACGAGAAGATGATAGCAATCAGCCCCAGCATTTT. Encoded protein: CASSPREDDSNQPQHF. The entire variable domain, with the rest obtained from reference TRBV18 and TRBJ1-5, is as follows: NAGVMQNPRHLVRRRGQEARLRCSPMKGHSHVYWYRQLPEEGLKFMVYLQKENIIDESGMPKERFSAEFPKEGPSILRIQQVVRGDSAAYFCASSPREDDSNQPQHFGDGTRLSIL.